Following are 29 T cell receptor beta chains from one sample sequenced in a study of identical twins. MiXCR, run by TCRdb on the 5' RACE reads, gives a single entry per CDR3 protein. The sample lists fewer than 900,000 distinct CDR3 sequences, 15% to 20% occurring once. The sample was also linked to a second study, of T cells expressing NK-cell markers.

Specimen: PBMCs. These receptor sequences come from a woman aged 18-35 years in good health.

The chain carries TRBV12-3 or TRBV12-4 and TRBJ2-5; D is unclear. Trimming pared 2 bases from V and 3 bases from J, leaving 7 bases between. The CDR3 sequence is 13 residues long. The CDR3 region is CASSLHKKETQYF. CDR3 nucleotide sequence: TGTGCCAGCAGTTTACACAAGAAAGAGACCCAGTACTTC.

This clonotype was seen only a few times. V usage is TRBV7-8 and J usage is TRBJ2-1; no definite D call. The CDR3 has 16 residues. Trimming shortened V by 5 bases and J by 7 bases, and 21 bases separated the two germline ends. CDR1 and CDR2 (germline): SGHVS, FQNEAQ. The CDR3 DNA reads TGTGCCAGCAGCCGATCTCGCGGTGCCCGTTCTAATGAGCAGTTCTTC. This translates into CASSRSRGARSNEQFF.

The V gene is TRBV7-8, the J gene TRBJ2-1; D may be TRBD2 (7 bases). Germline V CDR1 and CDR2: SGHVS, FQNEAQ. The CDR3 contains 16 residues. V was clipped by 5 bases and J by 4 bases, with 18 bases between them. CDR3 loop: CASSQRGADVYNEQFF. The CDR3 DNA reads TGTGCCAGCAGCCAACGGGGGGCCGATGTTTACAATGAGCAGTTCTTC.

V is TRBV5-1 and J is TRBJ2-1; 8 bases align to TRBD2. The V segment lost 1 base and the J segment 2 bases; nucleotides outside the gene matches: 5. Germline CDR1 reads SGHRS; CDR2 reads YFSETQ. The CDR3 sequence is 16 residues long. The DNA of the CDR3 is TGCGCCAGCAGCTTGTACACTAGCGGAGCCTACAATGAGCAGTTCTTC. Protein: CASSLYTSGAYNEQFF.

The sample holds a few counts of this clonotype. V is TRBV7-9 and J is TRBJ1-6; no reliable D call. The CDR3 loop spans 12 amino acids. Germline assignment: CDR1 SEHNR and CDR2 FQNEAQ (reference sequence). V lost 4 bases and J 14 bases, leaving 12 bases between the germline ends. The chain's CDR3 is CASSSAPVALHF. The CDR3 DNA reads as TGTGCCAGCAGCTCCGCCCCGGTGGCCCTCCACTTT. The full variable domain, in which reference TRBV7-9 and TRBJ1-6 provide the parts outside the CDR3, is DTGVSQNPRHKITKRGQNVTFRCDPISEHNRLYWYRQTLGQGPEFLTYFQNEAQLEKSRLLSDRFSAERPKGSFSTLEIQRTEQGDSAMYLCASSSAPVALHFGNGTRLTVT.

CDR3 in DNA: TGCAGTGCTACCCGAACAGATACGCAGTATTTT. Its protein product is CSATRTDTQYF. J is TRBJ2-3 and V is TRBV20-1; no clear D gene. Between the trimmed V and J ends, which lost 4 bases and 3 bases, there was a span of 5 bases. The CDR3 contains 11 residues. Germline V gene data show CDR1 as DFQATT and CDR2 as SNEGSKA (reference sequence).

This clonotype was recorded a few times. CDR3: CASSQVREGETQYF. The CDR3 DNA reads TGTGCCAGCAGCCAAGTCAGGGAGGGAGAGACCCAGTACTTC. This rearrangement joins TRBV3-1 to TRBJ2-5, with TRBD2 identical over 7 bases. The CDR3 has 14 amino acids. Germline CDR1 reads LGHDT; CDR2 reads YNNKEL (reference sequence). V gave up 1 base and J gave up 4 bases; unmatched junction bases: 3.

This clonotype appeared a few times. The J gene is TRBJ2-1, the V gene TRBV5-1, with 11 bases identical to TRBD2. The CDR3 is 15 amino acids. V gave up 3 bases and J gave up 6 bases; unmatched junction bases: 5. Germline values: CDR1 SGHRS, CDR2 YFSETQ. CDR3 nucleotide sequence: TGCGCCAGCAGCTGGGGGACTAGCGGAAGCAATGAGCAGTTCTTC. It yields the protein CASSWGTSGSNEQFF.

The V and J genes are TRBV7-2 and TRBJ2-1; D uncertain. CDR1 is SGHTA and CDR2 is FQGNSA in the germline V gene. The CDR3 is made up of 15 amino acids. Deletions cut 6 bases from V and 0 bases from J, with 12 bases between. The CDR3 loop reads CASRLPGSSYNEQFF. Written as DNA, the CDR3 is TGTGCCAGCAGATTACCGGGTAGCTCCTACAATGAGCAGTTCTTC.

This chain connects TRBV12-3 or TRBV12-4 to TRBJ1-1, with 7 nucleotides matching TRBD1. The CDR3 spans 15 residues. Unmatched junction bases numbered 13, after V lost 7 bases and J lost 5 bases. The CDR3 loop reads CASTIIRGAHTEAFF. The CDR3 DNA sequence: TGTGCCAGCACCATTATCAGGGGGGCGCATACTGAAGCTTTCTTT.

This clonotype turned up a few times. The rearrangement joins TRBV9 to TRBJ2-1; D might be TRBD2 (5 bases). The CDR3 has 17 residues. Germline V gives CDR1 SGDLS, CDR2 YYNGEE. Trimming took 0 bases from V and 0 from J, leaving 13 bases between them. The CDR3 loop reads CASSVASGVLSYNEQFF. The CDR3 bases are TGTGCCAGCAGCGTAGCATCCGGGGTACTCTCCTACAATGAGCAGTTCTTC.

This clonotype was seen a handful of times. Here the CDR3 reads CASSEAGAGGRTQYF. In DNA, the CDR3 is TGTGCCAGCTCTGAGGCGGGGGCCGGAGGTCGTACGCAGTATTTT. The rearrangement joins TRBV5-5 to TRBJ2-3, with D perhaps TRBD2 (7 bases). Germline loops: CDR1 SGHKS, CDR2 YYEKEE (reference sequence). The germline V and J ends were trimmed by 7 bases and 8 bases, with 23 bases remaining between them. The CDR3 has 15 amino acids.

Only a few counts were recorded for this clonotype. Here the CDR3 reads CAISESSHRSVSYEQYF. DNA of the CDR3: TGTGCCATCAGTGAGTCGAGTCATCGAAGCGTATCCTACGAGCAGTACTTC. The genes are TRBV10-3 and TRBJ2-7; the D is unclear. CDR1 and CDR2 (germline): ENHRY, SYGVKD. Trimming stripped 0 bases from V and 1 base from J, with 16 bases between. There are 17 residues in the CDR3.

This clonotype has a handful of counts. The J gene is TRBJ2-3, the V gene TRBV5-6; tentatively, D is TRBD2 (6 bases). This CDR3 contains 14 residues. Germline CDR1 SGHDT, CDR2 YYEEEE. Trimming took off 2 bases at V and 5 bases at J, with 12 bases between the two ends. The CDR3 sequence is CASSLLATEDTQYF. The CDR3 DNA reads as TGTGCCAGCAGCTTACTAGCAACTGAAGATACGCAGTATTTT.

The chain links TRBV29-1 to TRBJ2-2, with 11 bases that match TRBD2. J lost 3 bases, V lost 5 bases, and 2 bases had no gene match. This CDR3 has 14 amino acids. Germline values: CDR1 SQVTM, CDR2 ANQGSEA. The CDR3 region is CSVYSGRDTGELFF. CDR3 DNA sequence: TGCAGCGTTTATAGCGGGAGGGACACCGGGGAGCTGTTTTTT.

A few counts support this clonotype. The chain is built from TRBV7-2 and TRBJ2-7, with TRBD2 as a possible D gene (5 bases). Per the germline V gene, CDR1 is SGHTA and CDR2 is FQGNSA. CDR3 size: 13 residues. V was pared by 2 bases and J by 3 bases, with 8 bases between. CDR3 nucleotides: TGTGCCAGCAGCTTAACGACTAACTACGAGCAGTACTTC. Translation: CASSLTTNYEQYF.

CDR3 bases: TGTGCCAGCAGCTTAGTTGGGGGCAGGAGCTCCTACAATGAGCAGTTCTTC. Amino acids: CASSLVGGRSSYNEQFF. The rearrangement joins TRBV11-2 to TRBJ2-1; D is possibly TRBD1 (6 bases). The CDR3 is 17 residues long. From germline, CDR1 is SGHAT and CDR2 FQNNGV. V dropped 1 base and J dropped 0 bases, with 13 bases sitting between them.

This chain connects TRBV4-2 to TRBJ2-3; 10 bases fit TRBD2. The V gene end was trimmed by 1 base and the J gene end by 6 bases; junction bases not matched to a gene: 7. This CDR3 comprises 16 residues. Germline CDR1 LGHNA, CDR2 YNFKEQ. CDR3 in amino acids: CASSQATSGDVDTQYF. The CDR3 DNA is TGTGCCAGCAGCCAAGCTACTAGCGGGGACGTGGATACGCAGTATTTT.

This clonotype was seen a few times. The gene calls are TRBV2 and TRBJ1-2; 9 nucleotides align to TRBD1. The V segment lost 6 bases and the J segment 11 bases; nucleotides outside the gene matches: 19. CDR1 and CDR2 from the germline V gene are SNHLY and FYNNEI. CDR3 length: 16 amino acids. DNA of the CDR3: TGTGCCAGCAGGCGCGGGGACAGGGAGATTATTTATTCTTACACCTTC. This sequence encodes CASRRGDREIIYSYTF.

DNA for the CDR3: TGTGCCAGCACACTCTCAGGCGGGCAAGCTTTCTTT. It specifies CASTLSGGQAFF. The chain is built from TRBV12-3 or TRBV12-4 and TRBJ1-1, with no clear D. CDR3 length: 12 amino acids. Trimming removed 7 bases from V and 9 bases from J, with 15 bases in between.

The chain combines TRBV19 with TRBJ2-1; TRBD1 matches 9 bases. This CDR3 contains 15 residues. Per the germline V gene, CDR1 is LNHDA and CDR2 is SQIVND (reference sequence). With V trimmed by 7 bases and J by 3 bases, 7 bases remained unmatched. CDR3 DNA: TGTGCCAGTACAACAGGGGGCGGCCTCTACAATGAGCAGTTCTTC. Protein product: CASTTGGGLYNEQFF.

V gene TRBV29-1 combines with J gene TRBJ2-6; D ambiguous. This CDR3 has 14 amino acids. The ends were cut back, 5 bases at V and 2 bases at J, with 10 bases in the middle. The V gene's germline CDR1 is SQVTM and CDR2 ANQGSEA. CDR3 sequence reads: CSVLVRAGANVLTF. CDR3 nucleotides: TGCAGCGTTTTAGTAAGGGCTGGGGCCAACGTCCTGACTTTC.

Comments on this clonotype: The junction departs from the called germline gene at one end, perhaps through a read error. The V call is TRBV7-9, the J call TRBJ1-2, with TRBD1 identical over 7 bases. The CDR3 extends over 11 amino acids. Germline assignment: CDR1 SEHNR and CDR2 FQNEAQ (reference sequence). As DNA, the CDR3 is TGTGCCAGCAGCTCCGGGACAGCATTCAGTTTC. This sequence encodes CASSSGTAFSF.

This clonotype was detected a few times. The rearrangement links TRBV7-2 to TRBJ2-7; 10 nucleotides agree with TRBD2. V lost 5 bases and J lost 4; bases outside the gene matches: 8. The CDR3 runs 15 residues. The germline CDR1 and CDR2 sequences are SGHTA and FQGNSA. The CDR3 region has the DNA TGTGCCAGCAGCAGTTCTAGCGGGAGTGTATACGAGCAGTACTTC. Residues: CASSSSSGSVYEQYF.

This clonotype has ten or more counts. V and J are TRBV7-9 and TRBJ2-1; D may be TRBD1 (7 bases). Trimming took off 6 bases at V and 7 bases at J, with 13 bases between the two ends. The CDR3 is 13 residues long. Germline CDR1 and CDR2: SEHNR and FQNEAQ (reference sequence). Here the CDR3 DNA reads TGTGCCAGCAGGTACCAGGGGGGAAATGAGCAGTTCTTC. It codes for CASRYQGGNEQFF.

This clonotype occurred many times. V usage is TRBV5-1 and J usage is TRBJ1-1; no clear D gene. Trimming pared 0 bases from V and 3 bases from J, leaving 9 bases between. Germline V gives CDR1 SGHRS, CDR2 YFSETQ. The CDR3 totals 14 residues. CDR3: CASSLEGPHTEAFF. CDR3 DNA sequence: TGCGCCAGCAGCTTGGAAGGGCCACACACTGAAGCTTTCTTT.

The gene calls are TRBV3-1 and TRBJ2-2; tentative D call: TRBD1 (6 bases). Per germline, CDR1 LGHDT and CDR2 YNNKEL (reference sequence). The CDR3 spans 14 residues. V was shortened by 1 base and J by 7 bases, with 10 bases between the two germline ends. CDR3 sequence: CASSQGTVGGELFF. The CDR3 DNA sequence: TGTGCCAGCAGCCAAGGGACAGTAGGCGGGGAGCTGTTTTTT.

The CDR3 sequence: CAIRPAGDPYEQYF. The DNA for the CDR3 is TGTGCCATCAGGCCAGCGGGAGATCCCTACGAGCAGTACTTC. The J gene is TRBJ2-7, the V gene TRBV10-3, with TRBD2 identical over 8 bases. CDR1 and CDR2 from the germline V gene are ENHRY and SYGVKD. This CDR3 spans 14 amino acids. V lost 6 bases and J lost 2; bases outside the gene matches: 6.

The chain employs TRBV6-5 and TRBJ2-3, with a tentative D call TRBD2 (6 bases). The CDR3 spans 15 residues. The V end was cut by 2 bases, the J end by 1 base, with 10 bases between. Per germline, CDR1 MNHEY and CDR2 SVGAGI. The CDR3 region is CASSYLPGGTDTQYF. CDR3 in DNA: TGTGCCAGCAGTTACCTCCCGGGGGGCACAGATACGCAGTATTTT.